This TCR beta chain was identified during a study of tumor-infiltrating lymphocytes in primary liver carcinoma. TCR beta cDNA was made from 500 ng total RNA with a constant-region primer. Three nested multiplex PCR rounds, a slightly modified ARM-PCR, produced the libraries for TCR beta. A single record per CDR3 protein comes from TCRdb applying MiXCR to the multiplex PCR reads. Of about 300,000 distinct CDR3 sequences listed, roughly 60% are singletons. Germline DNA was also extracted, while the blood RNA originated from unsorted whole blood. This clonotype showed up just once. A read error may explain this, as a much larger clone is one base away. The sequencing sample was made of peripheral blood. The origin of this receptor is a man aged 35 to 55 with primary liver carcinoma and hepatitis B virus infection.

The CDR3 sequence is CSVAHGTGDLDEQFF. DNA of the CDR3: TGCAGCGTTGCCCACGGGACAGGGGACTTGGATGAGCAGTTCTTC. The V gene is TRBV29-1, the J gene TRBJ2-1, with 10 bases lining up with TRBD1. This CDR3 has 15 amino acids. CDR1 is SQVTM, CDR2 ANQGSEA, per germline. The J segment lost 8 bases and the V segment lost 4 bases, leaving 11 bases of the junction unmatched.